This entry features one T cell receptor (beta chain) sequence. Per sample, extraction of total RNA gave at least 6 micrograms in every case. The V gene lost 5 bases and the J gene lost 5 bases, with 15 bases spanning the gap. There are 15 residues in the CDR3. Germline V gene data show CDR1 as SGHTA and CDR2 as FQGNSA. This record belongs to a study of blood T cells in healthy people across ages. Sample-barcoded 5' priming and a J-beta primer mix drove a second PCR of about 7 to 11 cycles. A template-switch adaptor containing 12 random nucleotides labeled each cDNA molecule. Via MiXCR, TCRdb re-called the 5' RACE reads, giving one row per CDR3 protein. The sample includes about 970,000 distinct CDR3 sequences, roughly half of them seen just once.

The chain links TRBV7-2 to TRBJ1-4, with D possibly matching TRBD1 (5 bases). The material sequenced was blood. This TCR came from a woman aged 60-75 years in good health. The CDR3 here is CASSLMGRTNEKLFF. The CDR3 region has the DNA TGTGCCAGCAGCCTAATGGGACGGACGAATGAAAAACTGTTTTTT.